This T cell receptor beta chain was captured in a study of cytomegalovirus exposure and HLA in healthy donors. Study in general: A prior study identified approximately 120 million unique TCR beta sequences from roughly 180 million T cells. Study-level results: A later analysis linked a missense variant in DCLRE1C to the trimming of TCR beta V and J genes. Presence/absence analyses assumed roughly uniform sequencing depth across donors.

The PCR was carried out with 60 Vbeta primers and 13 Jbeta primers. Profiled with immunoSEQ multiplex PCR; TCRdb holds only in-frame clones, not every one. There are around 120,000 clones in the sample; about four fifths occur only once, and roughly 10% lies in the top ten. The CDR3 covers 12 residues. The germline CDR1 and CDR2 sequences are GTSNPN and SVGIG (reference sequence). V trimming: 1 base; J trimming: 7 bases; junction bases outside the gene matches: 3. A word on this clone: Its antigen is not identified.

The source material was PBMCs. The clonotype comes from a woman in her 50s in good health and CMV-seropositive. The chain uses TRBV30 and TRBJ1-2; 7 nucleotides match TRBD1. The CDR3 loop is CAWSGQGSGYTF. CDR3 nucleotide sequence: TGTGCCTGGAGTGGACAGGGCAGTGGCTACACCTTC.